This TCR beta chain appears in the sequencing data of a study of T-cell reconstitution after alpha-beta-depleted transplantation in children. Preparation of the TCRbeta library was carried out with unique molecular identifiers. MiXCR, run by TCRdb on the PCR reads, gives a single entry per CDR3 protein. Among more than 250,000 distinct CDR3 sequences listed, 9.9% were seen once. With 5 bases removed from V and 4 bases from J, the gap between germline ends came to 23 bases. The length of the CDR3 is 18 residues. The receptor was derived from a human donor who donated a stem cell graft to a child with SCID. V is TRBV12-3 or TRBV12-4 and J is TRBJ2-2; D may match TRBD1 or TRBD2 (5 bases each). The specimen was PBMCs from the stem cell graft donor, collected from the stem cell graft. The CDR3 region is CASSPRPPDRRGTGELFF. The CDR3 DNA reads as TGTGCCAGCAGTCCGCGACCCCCCGACAGACGGGGCACCGGGGAGCTGTTTTTT.